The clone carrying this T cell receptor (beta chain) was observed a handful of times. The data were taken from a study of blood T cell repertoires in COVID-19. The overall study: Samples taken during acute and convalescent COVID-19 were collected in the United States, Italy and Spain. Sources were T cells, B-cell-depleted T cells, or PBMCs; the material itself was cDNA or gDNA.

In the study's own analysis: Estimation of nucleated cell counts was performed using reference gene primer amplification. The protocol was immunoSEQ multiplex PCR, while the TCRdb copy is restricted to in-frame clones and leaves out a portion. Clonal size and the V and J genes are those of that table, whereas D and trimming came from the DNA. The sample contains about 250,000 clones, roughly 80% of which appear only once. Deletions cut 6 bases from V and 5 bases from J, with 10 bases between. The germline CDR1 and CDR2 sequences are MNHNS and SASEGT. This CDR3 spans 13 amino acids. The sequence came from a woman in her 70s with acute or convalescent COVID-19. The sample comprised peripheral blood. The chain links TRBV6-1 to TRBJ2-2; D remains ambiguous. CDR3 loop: CASSSQWTGELFF. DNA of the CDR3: TGTGCCAGCAGCTCACAGTGGACCGGGGAGCTGTTTTTT.